This paragraph covers one T cell receptor (beta chain) sequence. The entry originates in a study of blood T cell repertoires in COVID-19. The method was immunoSEQ multiplex PCR; TCRdb's version includes in-frame clones alone and lacks a portion of them. The sample includes 200,000 to 300,000 clones, roughly nine tenths of them seen just once. The V and J ends lost 11 bases and 4 bases respectively, with 18 bases between them. CDR1 and CDR2 (germline): MNHEY, SVGAGI. This CDR3 region has 13 residues. The sequenced sample consisted of peripheral blood. The receptor was derived from a man aged 55 to 70 who had recovered from COVID-19. The chain has TRBV6-5 and TRBJ2-7; possible D gene TRBD1, 6 bases. The CDR3 protein is CAGGPTGSYEQYF. The CDR3 DNA follows: TGTGCCGGGGGACCTACAGGGAGTTACGAGCAGTACTTC.